This T cell receptor (beta chain) was obtained from a study of prognosis after radiotherapy for stage I lung cancer. From genomic DNA, two-round multiplex PCR was used to amplify TCR beta CDR3. The first PCR round targeted every TRBV and TRBJ gene with specific primers. TCRdb ran MiXCR on the multiplex PCR reads and lists one entry per CDR3 protein. The sample includes about 12,000 distinct CDR3 sequences, nearly 55% of them seen just once. The source of this sequence is a donor over 45 with non-small cell lung cancer. The specimen was PBMCs, collected before or after stereotactic body radiation therapy (not recorded which).

CDR3 bases: TGTGCCAGCAGTCTCCGGGACAGGGTAGTGTCACCCCTCCACTTT. It codes for CASSLRDRVVSPLHF. The chain has TRBV28 and TRBJ1-6; 9 bases align to TRBD1. Germline CDR1 and CDR2: MDHEN and SYDVKM. The junction had 9 bases not matched to a gene; V was cut back by 5 bases and J by 10 bases. The CDR3 runs to 15 residues.